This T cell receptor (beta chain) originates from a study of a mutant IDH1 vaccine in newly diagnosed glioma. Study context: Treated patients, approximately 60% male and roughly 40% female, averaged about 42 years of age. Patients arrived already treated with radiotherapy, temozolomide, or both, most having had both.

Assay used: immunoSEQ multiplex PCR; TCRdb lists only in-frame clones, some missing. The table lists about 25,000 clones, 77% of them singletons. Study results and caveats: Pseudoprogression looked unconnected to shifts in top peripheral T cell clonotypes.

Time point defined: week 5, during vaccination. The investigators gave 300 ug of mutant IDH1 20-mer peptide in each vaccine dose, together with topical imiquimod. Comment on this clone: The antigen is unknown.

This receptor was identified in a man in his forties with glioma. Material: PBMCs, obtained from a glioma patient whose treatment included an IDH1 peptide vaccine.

The CDR3 bases are TGTGCCATCAGTGAGTCCGGTAGGGGGGGGTACGAGCAGTACTTC. The encoded protein is CAISESGRGGYEQYF. The chain joins TRBV10-3 to TRBJ2-7; D perhaps matches TRBD2 (7 bases). This CDR3 region has 15 residues. The V gene lost 0 bases and the J gene lost 4 bases, with 13 bases spanning the gap. Germline lookup yields CDR1 ENHRY and CDR2 SYGVKD.